This note documents a single T cell receptor beta chain sequence. The antigen remains undetermined. Amplification targeted TCR beta CDR3 regions from RNA transcripts. The study used the HTBI primer set for a first-round RT-PCR of the TCR CDR3. MiXCR was run by TCRdb on the multiplex PCR reads, yielding one entry per CDR3 protein. Here the sample spans 400,000 to 600,000 distinct CDR3 sequences, roughly 20% being singletons. The data belong to a study of T cells in Graves' hyperthyroidism and ophthalmopathy. General study points: Most expanded thyroid clonotypes above 0.001 recurred in blood.

A patient was excluded if there was uncontrolled infection, other autoimmune disease, pregnancy or lactation. There are 16 residues in the CDR3. V was shortened by 0 bases and J by 4 bases, with 16 bases between the two germline ends. In germline, CDR1 is SQVTM, CDR2 ANQGSEA. V usage is TRBV29-1 and J usage is TRBJ1-3; possible D gene TRBD1, 5 bases. Material: blood. This sequence originates from a man younger than 35 with Graves' hyperthyroidism. For the CDR3, the DNA is TGCAGCGTTGAAGATCCCGGAGGGGACGAGGGAAACACCATATATTTT. Protein sequence: CSVEDPGGDEGNTIYF.